This T cell receptor beta chain was recovered during a study of blood T cell repertoires in COVID-19. Study-level information: The United States, Italy and Spain supplied acute and convalescent COVID-19 samples. From T cells, B-cell-depleted T cells, or PBMCs came the material, which was cDNA or gDNA.

The CDR3 runs to 12 residues. J gave up 10 bases and V 8 bases, and 9 bases lay outside the gene matches. TCRdb keeps only in-frame clones here, not all; method: immunoSEQ multiplex PCR. The sample gives approximately 100,000 clones, about 80% of which show up once; 10% is in the top ten. Sequenced sample: peripheral blood. This rearrangement joins TRBV12-3 or TRBV12-4 to TRBJ1-1; TRBD1 aligns across 8 bases. This TCR was sampled from a man aged 65 to 79 with acute or convalescent COVID-19. The CDR3 DNA sequence: TGTGCCAGCGGGGGGGCAGGGGGCGGAGCTTTCTTT. It codes for CASGGAGGGAFF.